These T cell receptor beta chains were read from a single sample in a study of blood T cells in healthy people across ages. TCRdb reprocessed the 5' RACE reads with MiXCR, giving one entry per CDR3 protein. The table includes about 690,000 distinct CDR3 sequences, 40% to 50% detected once. The sequencing input was blood. Source of these receptors: an elderly man in good health. The CDR3 runs from the conserved cysteine through the conserved F or W. The D gene is left open where the match is weak. A row's size may be missing; if present it is once, few, many or a size class.

CDR3nt,CDR3aa,v_gene,abundance,len,d_gene,j_gene
TGTGCCAGCAGTGAAGCGGGGGACACAGAGACCCAGTACTTC,CASSEAGDTETQYF,TRBV6-1,-,14,-,TRBJ2-5
TGTGCCAGCAGTGGACTCTTAAACAATGAGCAGTTCTTC,CASSGLLNNEQFF,TRBV12-3/TRBV12-4,few,13,-,TRBJ2-1
TGTGCCAGCAGTTTAGTGGTACTAGCGGGACGACTTAAGCAGTTCTTC,CASSLVVLAGRLKQFF,TRBV27,-,16,TRBD2,TRBJ2-1
TGTGCCAGCAGCTTCTTAAACGTCCTGACTTTC,CASSFLNVLTF,TRBV7-2,-,11,-,TRBJ2-6
TGTGCCAGCAGCTTAGTTAGTAGCGGGGGGTTGGGTTATAATGAGCAGTTCTTC,CASSLVSSGGLGYNEQFF,TRBV7-2,few,18,TRBD2,TRBJ2-1
TGTGCCAGCGGCAAAGACAGTCCCCGCGAGCAGTACTTC,CASGKDSPREQYF,TRBV7-2,-,13,-,TRBJ2-7
TGTGCCAGCAGCTTAGGGCGGGGTCGGGCCCAGTACTTC,CASSLGRGRAQYF,TRBV11-2,-,13,-,TRBJ2-5
TGTGCCAGCAGCTTAGCCAGTATCCAAGCGACCCAGTACTTC,CASSLASIQATQYF,TRBV7-2,-,14,-,TRBJ2-5
TGTGCCAGCATTGGCCTGGGCGAGACCCAGTACTTC,CASIGLGETQYF,TRBV6-1,few,12,-,TRBJ2-5
TGCAGTGCTAGCGACGGCTTCTATGGCTACACCTTC,CSASDGFYGYTF,TRBV20-1,once,12,-,TRBJ1-2
TGTGCCAGCAGTTACGAGAGGAGGGGGTTCTTC,CASSYERRGFF,TRBV6-6,-,11,-,TRBJ2-1
TGCAGTGCTAGAGAGCGAGCGGGAGTGAACTACGAGCAGTACTTC,CSARERAGVNYEQYF,TRBV20-1,-,15,TRBD2,TRBJ2-7
TGCGCCAGCAGCCAATACAGGGACCAAGAGACCCAGTACTTC,CASSQYRDQETQYF,TRBV4-1,few,14,-,TRBJ2-5
TGTGCCAGCAGCCGCAAGGAGTCTGGTGGCTACACCTTC,CASSRKESGGYTF,TRBV7-2,-,13,-,TRBJ1-2
TGTGCCAGCAGCCGACTAATAACGTCGGATTACGAGCAGTACTTC,CASSRLITSDYEQYF,TRBV7-8,many,15,-,TRBJ2-7
TGCGCCAGCAGCGTACCTAGCGGGAGGAGGGCCTACGAGCAGTACTTC,CASSVPSGRRAYEQYF,TRBV5-1,few,16,TRBD2,TRBJ2-7
TGTGCCAGCAGCTACAGGGGTCGAGAGACCCAGTACTTC,CASSYRGRETQYF,TRBV7-2,-,13,TRBD1,TRBJ2-5
TGTGCCAGCAGCTTTGGGGTAGACACTGAAGCTTTCTTT,CASSFGVDTEAFF,TRBV7-8,once,13,-,TRBJ1-1
TGCAGTGCTAGACCGACCGGGACAGCCACCAATTCACCCCTCCACTTT,CSARPTGTATNSPLHF,TRBV20-1,-,16,TRBD1,TRBJ1-6
TGTGCCAGCACCACTACGGACAGGGGTCCTGGAAACACCATATATTTT,CASTTTDRGPGNTIYF,TRBV6-2/TRBV6-3,-,16,TRBD1,TRBJ1-3
TGTGCCACCAGTGACCCTACCAGGACTGTCAGCACAGATACGCAGTATTTT,CATSDPTRTVSTDTQYF,TRBV24-1,-,17,-,TRBJ2-3
TGTGCCAGCAGCTTTAGGCGACGGACGGAGGGCACAGATACGCAGTATTTT,CASSFRRRTEGTDTQYF,TRBV5-6,few,17,-,TRBJ2-3
TGCAGTGCATCAGGGGGCGCGTGGACTGAAGCTTTCTTT,CSASGGAWTEAFF,TRBV20-1,-,13,TRBD1,TRBJ1-1
TGCGCCAGCAGCCCAGGGGGGTCTTGGGACTATGGCTACACCTTC,CASSPGGSWDYGYTF,TRBV4-3,-,15,TRBD1,TRBJ1-2
TGCAGCGTGGATGGACAGGGCTTTAGACAAGAGACCCAGTACTTC,CSVDGQGFRQETQYF,TRBV29-1,many,15,TRBD1,TRBJ2-5
TGTGCCAGCAGTGTCACTACAGGGAGCACTAATGAAAAACTGTTTTTT,CASSVTTGSTNEKLFF,TRBV25-1,few,16,-,TRBJ1-4
TGTGCCAGCAGCGTCGGGGAGCGGGGGAAGGAGACCCAGTACTTC,CASSVGERGKETQYF,TRBV9,many,15,TRBD2,TRBJ2-5
TGTGCCAGCAAGACCGGGACTAGCGGGTCTGATGAGCAGTACTTC,CASKTGTSGSDEQYF,TRBV6-4,few,15,TRBD2,TRBJ2-7
TGTGCCAGCAGCCAAGACGCAGGACAGGGGGCGAACATTCAGTACTTC,CASSQDAGQGANIQYF,TRBV3-1,few,16,TRBD1,TRBJ2-4
TGCGCCAGCAGCTTGGCTAGCGGCGCTCCAGATACGCGGTATTTT,CASSLASGAPDTRYF,TRBV5-1,-,15,TRBD2,TRBJ2-3
TGTGCCAGCTCACCAGTGGAATCGGTCTCCTATGGCTACACCTTC,CASSPVESVSYGYTF,TRBV18,once,15,-,TRBJ1-2
TGTGCCAGCAGCCAGGGGCTGGCCGTTGGCTACACCTTC,CASSQGLAVGYTF,TRBV3-1,few,13,-,TRBJ1-2
TGCAGCGTCGGTACCGGGACAGGGGGCAACTACGAGCAGTACTTC,CSVGTGTGGNYEQYF,TRBV29-1,few,15,TRBD1,TRBJ2-7
TGTGCCAGCAGCCTTCTAGCGGGGGGAGGCACAGATACGCAGTATTTT,CASSLLAGGGTDTQYF,TRBV11-2,-,16,TRBD2,TRBJ2-3
TGTGCCACGGACAGGCGCGGAGAGACCCAGTACTTC,CATDRRGETQYF,TRBV21-1,many,12,-,TRBJ2-5